The next 10 T cell receptor beta chains were all read from a single sample in a study of blood T cell repertoires in COVID-19. Clones were read by immunoSEQ multiplex PCR, and TCRdb kept only the in-frame ones, dropping some. The sample contains approximately 500,000 clones, less than 90% of which appear only once. Material for sequencing was peripheral blood. Every receptor here comes from a woman between 50 and 59 years old with COVID-19, enrolled during active disease.

The chain employs TRBV11-2 and TRBJ2-7; the match to TRBD2 covers 8 bases. This CDR3 spans 14 amino acids. Germline lookup yields CDR1 SGHAT and CDR2 FQNNGV. J gave up 2 bases and V 7 bases, and 7 bases lay outside the gene matches. The CDR3: CASKASGSPYEQYF. The CDR3 nucleotides read TGTGCCAGCAAGGCTAGCGGGTCACCCTACGAGCAGTACTTC. Complete variable domain (other parts from reference TRBV11-2 and TRBJ2-7): EAGVAQSPRYKIIEKRQSVAFWCNPISGHATLYWYQQILGQGPKLLIQFQNNGVVDDSQLPKDRFSAERLKGVDSTLKIQPAKLEDSAVYLCASKASGSPYEQYFGPGTRLTVT.

The chain carries TRBV6-1 and TRBJ1-2; D is perhaps TRBD1 (6 bases). The germline V and J ends were trimmed by 3 bases and 4 bases, with 15 bases remaining between them. CDR3 length: 15 residues. From germline, CDR1 is MNHNS and CDR2 SASEGT. DNA for the CDR3: TGTGCCAGCAGTGAGGTGGGGGCCCAAGTCTATGGCTACACCTTC. Protein product: CASSEVGAQVYGYTF.

This clone has a single count. The CDR3 region is CAWSHAGAGELFF. The DNA of the CDR3 is TGTGCCTGGAGTCACGCGGGGGCCGGGGAGCTGTTTTTT. J is TRBJ2-2 and V is TRBV30; 7 bases are a match to TRBD2. Germline V gene lookup returns CDR1 GTSNPN and CDR2 SVGIG (reference sequence). CDR3 length equals 13 residues. Trimming took 2 bases from V and 6 from J; bases not matched to a gene: 3.

The V gene is TRBV5-1, the J gene TRBJ1-1; 9 positions match TRBD1. The germline V gene encodes CDR1 SGHRS and CDR2 YFSETQ. V shed 0 bases, J shed 1 base, and the junction held 7 bases outside the gene matches. The CDR3 covers 17 residues. CDR3 DNA sequence: TGCGCCAGCAGCTTGGTGGGGACAGGGACGGGGAACACTGAAGCTTTCTTT. As protein: CASSLVGTGTGNTEAFF.

V gene TRBV5-1 combines with J gene TRBJ2-5, with D possibly TRBD1 on 6 matching bases. This CDR3 is 14 amino acids long. The germline V gene has CDR1 SGHRS and CDR2 YFSETQ. Trimming took 5 bases from V and 4 from J, leaving 15 bases between them. The CDR3 is CASSTTGRPETQYF. Written as DNA, the CDR3 is TGCGCCAGCAGTACCACAGGGAGACCAGAGACCCAGTACTTC. Combining the CDR3 with reference TRBV5-1 and TRBJ2-5 gives the whole variable domain KAGVTQTPRYLIKTRGQQVTLSCSPISGHRSVSWYQQTPGQGLQFLFEYFSETQRNKGNFPGRFSGRQFSNSRSEMNVSTLELGDSALYLCASSTTGRPETQYFGPGTRLLVL.

This clone was picked up one time. The chain employs TRBV5-1 and TRBJ2-2, with D perhaps matching TRBD1 (6 bases). V dropped 0 bases and J dropped 4 bases, with 10 bases sitting between them. The germline gives CDR1 SGHRS, CDR2 YFSETQ. This CDR3 has 15 amino acids. CDR3: CASSLAGQSTGELFF. CDR3 bases: TGCGCCAGCAGCTTGGCCGGACAGAGCACCGGGGAGCTGTTTTTT.

A single count supports this clone. The chain links TRBV9 to TRBJ1-3; D gene ambiguous. The CDR3 sequence is 14 residues long. Germline CDR1 and CDR2: SGDLS and YYNGEE. Trimming took off 0 bases at V and 0 bases at J, with 4 bases between the two ends. CDR3 protein: CASSVGRSGNTIYF. Here the CDR3 DNA reads TGTGCCAGCAGCGTAGGTCGCTCTGGAAACACCATATATTTT.

V is TRBV5-4 and J is TRBJ1-2; no clear D. The germline V and J ends were trimmed by 0 bases and 8 bases, with 11 bases remaining between them. Germline lookup yields CDR1 SGHNT and CDR2 YYREEE (reference sequence). This CDR3 has 13 residues. CDR3 nucleotide sequence: TGTGCCAGCAGCTTGGACGGGGTGCAGGGCTACACCTTC. Amino acid sequence: CASSLDGVQGYTF.

The chain uses TRBV30 and TRBJ2-7; 10 bases agree with TRBD1. V lost 0 bases, J lost 7 bases, and 9 bases stayed unmatched. CDR3 length equals 15 residues. Germline-derived CDR1 and CDR2 are GTSNPN and SVGIG (reference sequence). The CDR3 DNA reads as TGTGCCTGGAGTGTACGTAGGACAGGGGGTGGTGAGCAGTACTTC. Encoded protein: CAWSVRRTGGGEQYF.

The chain joins TRBV7-8 to TRBJ2-1; D ambiguous. Germline V gene sequence: CDR1 SGHVS, CDR2 FQNEAQ. The V gene lost 2 bases and the J gene lost 0 bases, with 8 bases spanning the gap. The CDR3 covers 15 residues. The CDR3 protein is CASSLLVDSYNEQFF. CDR3 nucleotide sequence: TGTGCCAGCAGCTTACTAGTAGACTCCTACAATGAGCAGTTCTTC.